This TCR beta chain was sequenced in a study of T cell repertoires in cytomegalovirus infection. At the level of the study: Through public TCR beta signatures, both CMV infection and matching HLA type were indicated. Findings and caveats of the study: Clonotype analysis showed dominance of the ex vivo response by HLA-C-restricted CMV-specific TCR beta clonotypes.

Details on this clonotype: Its specificity is not known.

TCRdb re-called the reads through MiXCR, storing one row per CDR3 protein. The sample lists some 50,000 distinct CDR3 sequences; about a fifth were seen once. V shed 7 bases and J shed 5 bases, with 25 bases lying between them. Germline V lookup: CDR1 SGHVS, CDR2 FNYEAQ. The CDR3 loop spans 17 amino acids. The sequence derives from a human donor in good health (CMV status not recorded). Some clones in this sample may be carry-over from other donors' samples. Sequences were derived from CD8+ T cells from cultured PBMCs, sampled from culture after CMV antigen stimulation. This chain links TRBV7-6 with TRBJ2-3; no definite D call. For the CDR3, the DNA is TGTGCCAGCAAAGTTTCCTCCGGACCCGAGTTACGAGATACGCAGTATTTT. Residues: CASKVSSGPELRDTQYF.